Listed here are 8 T cell receptor beta chains from one sample, sequenced in a study of shared clonotypes between healthy human individuals. TCRdb's copy holds only in-frame clones and misses some; the assay was immunoSEQ multiplex PCR. The sample contains over 850,000 clones, around 78% of which appear only once. The sample comprised memory CD4+ T cells from PBMCs. Subset reported: CD45RA-negative fraction. These receptor sequences come from a man younger than 35 in good health. Some clones in this sample may be carry-over from other donors' samples.

This clone was detected only a few times. The J gene is TRBJ1-1, the V gene TRBV5-4; 7 bases match TRBD1. The CDR3 totals 13 residues. The germline gives CDR1 SGHNT, CDR2 YYREEE (reference sequence). After removal of 4 bases from V and 7 bases from J, the junction contained 7 bases not matched to a gene. The CDR3 spells CASSPRGWIEAFF. DNA of the CDR3: TGTGCCAGCAGCCCCAGGGGGTGGATTGAAGCTTTCTTT.

This chain uses TRBV28 with TRBJ2-3; D perhaps matches TRBD2 (6 bases). The CDR3 is 12 residues long. The ends were cut back, 5 bases at V and 10 bases at J, with 13 bases in the middle. CDR1 is MDHEN, CDR2 SYDVKM, per germline. The CDR3 loop reads CASSPLALAQYF. As DNA, the CDR3 is TGTGCCAGCAGTCCACTAGCTCTGGCGCAGTATTTT.

Points on this clone: Being one base from a much bigger clone, this may be a read error. This chain links TRBV2 with TRBJ1-2; unclear D gene. This CDR3 spans 12 amino acids. V lost 3 bases to trimming and J lost 7 bases, with 9 bases between them. CDR1 and CDR2 from the germline V gene are SNHLY and FYNNEI. The CDR3 region has the DNA TGTGCCAGCAGTGAGCGCCCGACTGGCTACACCTTC. Amino acid sequence: CASSERPTGYTF.

The V gene is TRBV30, the J gene TRBJ2-7; no definite D call. The V gene's germline CDR1 is GTSNPN and CDR2 SVGIG (reference sequence). Trimming removed 4 bases from V and 1 base from J, with 14 bases in between. This CDR3 region has 14 residues. DNA of the CDR3: TGTGCCTGGATGGGTCGCGGCGAATCCTACGAGCAGTACTTC. Protein sequence: CAWMGRGESYEQYF.

V gene TRBV11-3 combines with J gene TRBJ2-1; D assignment may be TRBD1 or TRBD2 (5 bases each). Germline loops: CDR1 SGHNT, CDR2 YENEEA. The CDR3 loop spans 16 amino acids. The V end lost 1 base, the J end lost 3 bases, and 13 bases lay between the germline ends. The CDR3 DNA follows: TGTGCCAGCAGCTTAGTTTGGAGCGGACACTACAATGAGCAGTTCTTC. This encodes CASSLVWSGHYNEQFF.

V and J are TRBV5-1 and TRBJ1-4; 7 nucleotides line up with TRBD1. Germline trimming cut 2 bases from V and 3 bases from J; bases unmatched to any gene: 7. The CDR3 is made up of 16 amino acids. Germline CDR1 SGHRS, CDR2 YFSETQ. CDR3 sequence reads: CASSLNPGGANEKLFF. The DNA of the CDR3 is TGCGCCAGCAGCTTAAACCCAGGGGGAGCTAATGAAAAACTGTTTTTT.

J is TRBJ2-1 and V is TRBV7-5; the table's TRBD2 call for D was not verified on the DNA. TRBV7-5 is classified as a pseudogene. This CDR3 is built from 16 residues. The DNA of the CDR3 is TGTGCCAGAAGCGGGGAGGGATGGCGCTCCTACAATGAGCAGTTCTTC. This sequence encodes CARSGEGWRSYNEQFF.

The CDR3 DNA reads TGCAGCGTTGGTCAGACGAGCACAGATACGCAGTATTTT. Translation gives CSVGQTSTDTQYF. The J gene is TRBJ2-3, the V gene TRBV29-1, with unresolved D. V lost 4 bases, J lost 0 bases, and 8 bases lay in between. The germline V gene has CDR1 SQVTM and CDR2 ANQGSEA. CDR3 size: 13 residues.